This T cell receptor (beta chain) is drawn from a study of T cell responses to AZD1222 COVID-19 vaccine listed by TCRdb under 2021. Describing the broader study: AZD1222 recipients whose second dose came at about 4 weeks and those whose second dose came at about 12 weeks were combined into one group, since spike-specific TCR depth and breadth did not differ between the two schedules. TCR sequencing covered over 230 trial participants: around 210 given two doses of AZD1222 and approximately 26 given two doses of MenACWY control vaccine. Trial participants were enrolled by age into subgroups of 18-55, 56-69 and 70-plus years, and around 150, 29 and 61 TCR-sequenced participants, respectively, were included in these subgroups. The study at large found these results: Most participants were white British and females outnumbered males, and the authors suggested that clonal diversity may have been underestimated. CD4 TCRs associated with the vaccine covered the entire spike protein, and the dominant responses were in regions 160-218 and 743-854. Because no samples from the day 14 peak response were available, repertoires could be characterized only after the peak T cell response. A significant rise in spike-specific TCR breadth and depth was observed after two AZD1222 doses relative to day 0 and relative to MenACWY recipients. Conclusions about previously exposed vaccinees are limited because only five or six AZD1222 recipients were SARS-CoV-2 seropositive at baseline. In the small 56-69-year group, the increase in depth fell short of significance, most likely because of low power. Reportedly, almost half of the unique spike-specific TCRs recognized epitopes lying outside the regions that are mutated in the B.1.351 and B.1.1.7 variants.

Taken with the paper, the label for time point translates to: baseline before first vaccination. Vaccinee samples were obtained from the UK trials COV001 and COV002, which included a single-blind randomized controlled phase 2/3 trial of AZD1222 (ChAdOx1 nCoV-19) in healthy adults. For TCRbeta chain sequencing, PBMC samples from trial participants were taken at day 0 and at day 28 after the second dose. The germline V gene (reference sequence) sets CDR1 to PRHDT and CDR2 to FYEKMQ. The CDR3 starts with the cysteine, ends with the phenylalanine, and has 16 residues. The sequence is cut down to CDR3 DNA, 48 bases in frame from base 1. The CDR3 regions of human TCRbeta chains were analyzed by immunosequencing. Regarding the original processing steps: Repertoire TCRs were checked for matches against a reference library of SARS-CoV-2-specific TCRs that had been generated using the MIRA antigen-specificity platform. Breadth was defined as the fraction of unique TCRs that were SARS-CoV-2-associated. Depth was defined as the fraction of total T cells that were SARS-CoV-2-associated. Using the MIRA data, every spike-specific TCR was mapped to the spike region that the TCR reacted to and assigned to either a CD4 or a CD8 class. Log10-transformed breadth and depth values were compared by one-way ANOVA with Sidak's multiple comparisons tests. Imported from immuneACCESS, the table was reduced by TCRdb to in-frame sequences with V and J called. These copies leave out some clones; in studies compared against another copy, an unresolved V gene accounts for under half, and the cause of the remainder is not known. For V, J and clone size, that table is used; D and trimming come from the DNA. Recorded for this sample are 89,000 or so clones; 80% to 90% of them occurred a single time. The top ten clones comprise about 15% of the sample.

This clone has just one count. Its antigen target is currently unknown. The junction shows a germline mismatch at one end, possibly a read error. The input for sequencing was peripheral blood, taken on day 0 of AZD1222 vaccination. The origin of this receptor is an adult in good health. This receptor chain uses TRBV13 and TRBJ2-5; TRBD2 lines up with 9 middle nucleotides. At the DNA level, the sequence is TGTGCCAGCAGCGTAGGGGGAAGCGGGAGGCAAGAGACCCAGTACTTC. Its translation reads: CASSVGGSGRQETQYF.